Listed here is a single T cell receptor (beta chain). Antigen specificity is unknown. Sorting based on CD45RO/CCR7/CD25/CD127/CD95/CD27 separated CD4+ naive, central memory, regulatory and stem cell-like memory cells. This specimen belongs to a study of beta chain features in type 1 diabetes. Study-wide background: Analysis included under 120,000,000 sorted cells drawn from all samples. Broader study findings: TCRB CDR3s from Type 1 diabetes patients were moderately but significantly shorter in all four CD4+ subsets. In comparison with healthy donors, patients had naive, central memory and Treg TCRB repertoires that appeared more similar.

The germline gives CDR1 SGHDT, CDR2 YYEEEE. The CDR3 has 13 amino acids. Trimming took off 2 bases at V and 11 bases at J, with 15 bases between the two ends. Every isolated RNA sample was fully reverse transcribed, so sequencing captured expressed TCRB transcripts. The average output of naive, central memory and regulatory T cell samples was approximately 3.7 million reads. The repertoire was sequenced with immunoSEQ multiplex PCR; TCRdb's copy has only in-frame clones and lacks some. The table includes about 160,000 clones, approximately 8.1% detected once. The sequence was obtained from a man aged 18 to 35 with type 1 diabetes. V is TRBV5-6 and J is TRBJ2-3; D gene ambiguous. The sample was central memory CD4+ T cells from blood. The CDR3 loop is CASSFLQTEVQYF. CDR3 in DNA: TGTGCCAGCAGCTTCCTTCAAACTGAAGTGCAGTATTTT. The entire variable domain, with the rest obtained from reference TRBV5-6 and TRBJ2-3, is as follows: DAGVTQSPTHLIKTRGQQVTLRCSPKSGHDTVSWYQQALGQGPQFIFQYYEEEERQRGNFPDRFSGHQFPNYSSELNVNALLLGDSALYLCASSFLQTEVQYFGPGTRLTVL.